This TCR beta chain was identified in a study of OX40 agonist ivuxolimab in advanced cancers. This clone was detected a few times. Its cognate antigen is unknown. V was trimmed by 2 bases and J by 6 bases, leaving 11 bases between them. The CDR3 is 13 amino acids. Germline V gives CDR1 SGHDT, CDR2 YYEEEE. Blood sampling was done at baseline, cycle 4 day 1, and cycle 7 day 1. The data were produced by immunoSEQ multiplex PCR, yet TCRdb's version contains in-frame clones alone and is incomplete. The table records roughly 71,000 clones, 60% to 80% of them present only once. Study-level results: At doses 0.1 to 3.0 mg/kg, CD4+ and CD8+ clones expanded. Expanded peripheral T cells had an undetermined antigen specificity.

This receptor was identified in an adult with an advanced solid tumor such as melanoma, head and neck, liver or kidney cancer. V is TRBV5-6 and J is TRBJ1-2; no clear D gene. The sequences come from CD4+ or CD8+ T cells sorted from blood, collected in a trial of the OX40 agonist ivuxolimab. The CDR3: CASSLNFRDGYTF. DNA for the CDR3: TGTGCCAGCAGCTTAAATTTCAGAGATGGCTACACCTTC.